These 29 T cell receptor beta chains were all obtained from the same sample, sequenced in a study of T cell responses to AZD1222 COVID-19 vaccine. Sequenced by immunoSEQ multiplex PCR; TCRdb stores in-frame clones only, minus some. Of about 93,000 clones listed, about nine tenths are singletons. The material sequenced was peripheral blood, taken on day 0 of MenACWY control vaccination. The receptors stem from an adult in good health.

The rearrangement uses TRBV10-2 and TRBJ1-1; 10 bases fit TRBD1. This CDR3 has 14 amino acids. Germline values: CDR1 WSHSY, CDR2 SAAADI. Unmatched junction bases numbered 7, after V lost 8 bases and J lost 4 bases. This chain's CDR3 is CASLTGGVFTEAFF. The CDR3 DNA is TGCGCCAGCCTGACAGGGGGCGTATTCACTGAAGCTTTCTTT.

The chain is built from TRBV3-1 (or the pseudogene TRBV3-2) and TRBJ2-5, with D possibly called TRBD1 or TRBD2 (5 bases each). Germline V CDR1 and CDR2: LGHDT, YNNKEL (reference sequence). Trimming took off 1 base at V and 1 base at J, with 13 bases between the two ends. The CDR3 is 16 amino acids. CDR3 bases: TGTGCCAGCAGCCAAGTACACGGGACCAGCCAAGAGACCCAGTACTTC. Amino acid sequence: CASSQVHGTSQETQYF.

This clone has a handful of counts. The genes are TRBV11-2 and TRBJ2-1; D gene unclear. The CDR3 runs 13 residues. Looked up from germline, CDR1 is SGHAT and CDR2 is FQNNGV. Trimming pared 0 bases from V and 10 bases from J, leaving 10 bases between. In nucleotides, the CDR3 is TGTGCCAGCAGCTTAGATCCGAAGTCAGAGCAGTTCTTC. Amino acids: CASSLDPKSEQFF. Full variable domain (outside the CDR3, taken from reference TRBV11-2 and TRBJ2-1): EAGVAQSPRYKIIEKRQSVAFWCNPISGHATLYWYQQILGQGPKLLIQFQNNGVVDDSQLPKDRFSAERLKGVDSTLKIQPAKLEDSAVYLCASSLDPKSEQFFGPGTRLTVL.

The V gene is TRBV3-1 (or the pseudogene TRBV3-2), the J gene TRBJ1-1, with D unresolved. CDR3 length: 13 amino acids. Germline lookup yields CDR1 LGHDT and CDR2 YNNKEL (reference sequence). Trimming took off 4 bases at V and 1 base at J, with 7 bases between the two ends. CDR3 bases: TGTGCCAGCAGCCGAGCCGGGAACACTGAAGCTTTCTTT. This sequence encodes CASSRAGNTEAFF.

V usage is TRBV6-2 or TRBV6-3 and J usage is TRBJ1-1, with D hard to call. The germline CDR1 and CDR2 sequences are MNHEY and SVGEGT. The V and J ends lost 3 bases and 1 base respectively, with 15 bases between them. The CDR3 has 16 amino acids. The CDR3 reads CASSYVPVRPNTEAFF. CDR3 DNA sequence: TGTGCCAGCAGTTATGTCCCCGTGAGGCCGAACACTGAAGCTTTCTTT.

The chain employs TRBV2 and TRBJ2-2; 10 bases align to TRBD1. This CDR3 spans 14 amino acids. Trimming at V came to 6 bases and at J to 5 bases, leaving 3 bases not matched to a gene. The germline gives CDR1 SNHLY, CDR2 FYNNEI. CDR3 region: CASRGTGETGELFF. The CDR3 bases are TGTGCCAGCAGGGGGACAGGGGAAACCGGGGAGCTGTTTTTT.

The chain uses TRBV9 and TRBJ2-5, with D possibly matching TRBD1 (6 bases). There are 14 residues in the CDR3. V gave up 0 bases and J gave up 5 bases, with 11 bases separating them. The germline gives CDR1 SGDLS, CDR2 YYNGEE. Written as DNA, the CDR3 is TGTGCCAGCAGCGTAGTACCAGGGGTGGAGACCCAGTACTTC. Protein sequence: CASSVVPGVETQYF.

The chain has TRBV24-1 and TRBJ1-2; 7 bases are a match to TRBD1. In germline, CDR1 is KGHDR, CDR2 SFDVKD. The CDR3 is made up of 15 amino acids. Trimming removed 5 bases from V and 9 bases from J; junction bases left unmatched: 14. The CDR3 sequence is CATSVLYGTAASYTF. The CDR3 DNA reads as TGTGCCACCAGTGTTCTATATGGGACAGCAGCCAGCTACACCTTC.

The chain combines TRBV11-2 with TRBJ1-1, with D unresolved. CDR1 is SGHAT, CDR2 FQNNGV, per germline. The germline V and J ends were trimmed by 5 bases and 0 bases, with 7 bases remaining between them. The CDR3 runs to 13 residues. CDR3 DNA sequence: TGTGCCAGCAGCCCCTTCTTGAACACTGAAGCTTTCTTT. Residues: CASSPFLNTEAFF.

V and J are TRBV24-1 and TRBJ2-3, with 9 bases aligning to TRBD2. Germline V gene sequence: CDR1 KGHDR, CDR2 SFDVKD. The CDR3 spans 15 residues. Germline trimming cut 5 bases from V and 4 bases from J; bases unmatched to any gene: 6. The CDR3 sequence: CATSAASGDADTQYF. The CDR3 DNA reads TGTGCCACCAGTGCGGCTAGCGGGGATGCAGATACGCAGTATTTT.

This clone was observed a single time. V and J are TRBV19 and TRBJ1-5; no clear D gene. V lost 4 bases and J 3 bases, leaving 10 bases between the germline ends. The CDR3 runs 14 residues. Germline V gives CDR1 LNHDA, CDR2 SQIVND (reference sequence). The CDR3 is CASSRTATNQPQHF. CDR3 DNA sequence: TGTGCCAGTAGTAGAACAGCAACCAATCAGCCCCAGCATTTT.

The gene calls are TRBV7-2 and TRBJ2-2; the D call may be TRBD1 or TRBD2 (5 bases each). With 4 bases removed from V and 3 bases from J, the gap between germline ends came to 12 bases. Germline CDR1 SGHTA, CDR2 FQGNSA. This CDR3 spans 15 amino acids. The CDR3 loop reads CASSWNGADTGELFF. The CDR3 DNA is TGTGCCAGCAGCTGGAACGGGGCTGACACCGGGGAGCTGTTTTTT.

The CDR3 DNA reads TGTGCCAGAGACAGGGGTGAAAAACTGTTTTTT. Translated: CARDRGEKLFF. J is TRBJ1-4 and V is TRBV19; TRBD1 matches 8 bases. CDR1 is LNHDA and CDR2 is SQIVND in the germline V gene (reference sequence). This CDR3 is 11 amino acids long. The trim removed 9 bases at V and 7 bases at J, leaving 1 base unmatched.

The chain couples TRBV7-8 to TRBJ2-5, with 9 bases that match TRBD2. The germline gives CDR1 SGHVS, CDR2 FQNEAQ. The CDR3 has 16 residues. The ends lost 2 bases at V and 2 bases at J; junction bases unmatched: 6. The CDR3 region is CASSLSPSGDQETQYF. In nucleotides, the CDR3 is TGTGCCAGCAGCTTATCGCCTAGCGGGGATCAAGAGACCCAGTACTTC.

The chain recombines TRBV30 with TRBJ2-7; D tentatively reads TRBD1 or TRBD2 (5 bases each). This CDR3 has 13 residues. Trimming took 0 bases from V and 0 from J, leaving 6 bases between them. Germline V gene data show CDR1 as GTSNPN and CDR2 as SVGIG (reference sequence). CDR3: CAWSVGGSYEQYF. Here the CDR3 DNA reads TGTGCCTGGAGTGTTGGGGGCTCCTACGAGCAGTACTTC.

The CDR3 region is CASSVVSGMNTEAFF. The CDR3 bases are TGTGCCAGCAGCGTAGTTTCAGGGATGAACACTGAAGCTTTCTTT. The V call is TRBV9, the J call TRBJ1-1, with a tentative D call TRBD1 (5 bases). With 0 bases removed from V and 0 bases from J, the gap between germline ends came to 9 bases. Germline V gene data show CDR1 as SGDLS and CDR2 as YYNGEE. CDR3 length equals 15 residues.

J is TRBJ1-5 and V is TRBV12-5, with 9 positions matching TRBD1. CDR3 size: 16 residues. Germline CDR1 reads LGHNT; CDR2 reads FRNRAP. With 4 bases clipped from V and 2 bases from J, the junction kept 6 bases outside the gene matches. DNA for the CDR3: TGTGCTAGTGGTTATCAACAGGGGGCGGGCAATCAGCCCCAGCATTTT. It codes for CASGYQQGAGNQPQHF.

CDR3 sequence reads: CASSASDRGRSATQYF. CDR3 in DNA: TGTGCCAGCAGCGCGTCGGACAGGGGGCGGTCAGCTACGCAGTATTTT. The chain recombines TRBV9 with TRBJ2-3, with TRBD1 identical over 11 bases. From germline, CDR1 is SGDLS and CDR2 YYNGEE. CDR3 size: 16 residues. Germline trimming cut 3 bases from V and 8 bases from J; bases unmatched to any gene: 11.

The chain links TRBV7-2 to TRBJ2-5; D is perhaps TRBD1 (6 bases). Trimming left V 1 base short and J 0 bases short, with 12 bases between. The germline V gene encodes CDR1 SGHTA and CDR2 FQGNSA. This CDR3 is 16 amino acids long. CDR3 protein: CASSLGTGIDQETQYF. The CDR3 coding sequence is TGTGCCAGCAGCTTAGGAACAGGGATTGACCAAGAGACCCAGTACTTC.

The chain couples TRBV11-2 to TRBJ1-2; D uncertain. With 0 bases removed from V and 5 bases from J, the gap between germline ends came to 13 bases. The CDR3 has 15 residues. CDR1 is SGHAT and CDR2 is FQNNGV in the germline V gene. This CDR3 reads CASSLEAHTGYGYTF. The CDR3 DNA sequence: TGTGCCAGCAGCTTAGAAGCGCATACGGGATATGGCTACACCTTC.

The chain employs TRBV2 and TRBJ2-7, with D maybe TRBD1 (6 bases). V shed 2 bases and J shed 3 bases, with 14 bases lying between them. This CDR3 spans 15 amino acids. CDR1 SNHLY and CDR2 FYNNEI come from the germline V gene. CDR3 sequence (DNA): TGTGCCAGCAGTGAAAGTGGGGGCAGACTCTACGAGCAGTACTTC. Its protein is CASSESGGRLYEQYF.

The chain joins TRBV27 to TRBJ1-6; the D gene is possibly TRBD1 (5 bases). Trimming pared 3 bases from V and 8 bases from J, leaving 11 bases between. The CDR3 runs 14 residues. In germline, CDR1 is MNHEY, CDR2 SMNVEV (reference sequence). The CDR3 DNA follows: TGTGCCAGCAGTTTGCGGGGGAACTATTCACCCCTCCACTTT. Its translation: CASSLRGNYSPLHF.

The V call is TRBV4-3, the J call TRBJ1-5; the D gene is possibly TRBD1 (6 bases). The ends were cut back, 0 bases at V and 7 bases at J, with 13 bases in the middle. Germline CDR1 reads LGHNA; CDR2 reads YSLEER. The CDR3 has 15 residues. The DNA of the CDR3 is TGCGCCAGCAGCCAAGAAACAGGGCGGGAGCAGCCCCAGCATTTT. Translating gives CASSQETGREQPQHF.

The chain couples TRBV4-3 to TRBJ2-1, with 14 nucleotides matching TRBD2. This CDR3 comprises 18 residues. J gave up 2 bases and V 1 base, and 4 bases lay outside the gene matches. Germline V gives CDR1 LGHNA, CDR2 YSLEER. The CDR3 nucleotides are TGCGCCAGCAGCCAAGGGGTGACTAGCGGGGGGGCCTACAATGAGCAGTTCTTC. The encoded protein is CASSQGVTSGGAYNEQFF.

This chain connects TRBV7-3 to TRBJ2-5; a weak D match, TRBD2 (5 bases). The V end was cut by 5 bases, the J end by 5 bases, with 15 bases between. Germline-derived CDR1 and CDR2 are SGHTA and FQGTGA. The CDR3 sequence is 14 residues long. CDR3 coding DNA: TGTGCCAGCAGCCCCAAGGACTCGCCGGAGACCCAGTACTTC. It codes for CASSPKDSPETQYF.

Here the CDR3 reads CASSYFDLTYEQYF. DNA of the CDR3: TGTGCCAGCAGTTACTTTGATTTAACCTACGAGCAGTACTTC. The J gene is TRBJ2-7, the V gene TRBV6-5; D not certain. Trimming removed 1 base at V and 2 bases at J, with 9 bases between. Germline V gene data show CDR1 as MNHEY and CDR2 as SVGAGI. This CDR3 has 14 residues.

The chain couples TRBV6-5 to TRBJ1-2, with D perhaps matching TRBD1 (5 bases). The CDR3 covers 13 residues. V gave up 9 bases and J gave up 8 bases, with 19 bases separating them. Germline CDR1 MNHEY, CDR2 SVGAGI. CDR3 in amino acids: CASNTPRQFGYTF. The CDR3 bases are TGTGCCAGTAACACTCCTCGACAGTTCGGCTACACCTTC.

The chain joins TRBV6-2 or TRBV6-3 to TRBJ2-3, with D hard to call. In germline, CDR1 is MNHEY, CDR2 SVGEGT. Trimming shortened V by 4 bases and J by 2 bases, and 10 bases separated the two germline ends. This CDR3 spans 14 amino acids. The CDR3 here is CASSWTGTTDTQYF. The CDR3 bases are TGTGCCAGCAGTTGGACGGGCACCACAGATACGCAGTATTTT.

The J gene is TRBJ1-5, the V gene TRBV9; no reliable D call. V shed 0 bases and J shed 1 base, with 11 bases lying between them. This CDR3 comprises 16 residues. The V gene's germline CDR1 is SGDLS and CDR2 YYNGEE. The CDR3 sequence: CASSVGGSDSNQPQHF. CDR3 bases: TGTGCCAGCAGCGTAGGAGGGTCAGACAGCAATCAGCCCCAGCATTTT.